The entry that follows covers one T cell receptor beta chain sequence. The antigen is not known. Trimming cost V 6 bases and J 7 bases, with 19 bases left between them. The CDR3 runs to 15 residues. The germline V gene has CDR1 MGHRA and CDR2 YSYEKL. The sample belongs to a study of cytomegalovirus exposure and HLA in healthy donors. Study-level results: Analysis was carried out at a later point, and it linked a missense DCLRE1C variant to TCR beta V- and J-gene trimming. Later analysis indicated greater clonal expansion among HLA-associated TCR beta chains than among equally common other chains.

PCR employed 60 Vbeta and 13 Jbeta primers. Using immunoSEQ multiplex PCR, the repertoire was profiled, and TCRdb retains in-frame clones only, with some absent. The sample comprises about 98,000 clones, roughly 77% of which are singletons, and roughly 1.4% rests with the top ten. Though nominally healthy at sampling, donors likely had unrecorded immune exposures. This sequence originates from a man aged 35-49 years in good health and CMV-seronegative. This chain links TRBV4-1 with TRBJ1-5; D might be TRBD1 (6 bases). Sequencing was done on a sample of PBMCs. CDR3 coding DNA: TGCGCCAGCAGTACGGATGTGGGGGCTCGGCAGCCCCAGCATTTT. It specifies CASSTDVGARQPQHF.